The 30 T cell receptor beta chains listed next were all sequenced from one sample in a study of shared clonotypes between healthy human individuals (dated by TCRdb to about 2020). Library construction relied on the immunoSEQ multiplex PCR assay. TCRdb obtained this table from immuneACCESS and retained in-frame rearrangements with V and J assigned. These tables miss some clones; where compared with another copy, unresolved V genes account for less than half of the shortfall, and the remainder is unexplained. The table for this sample lists roughly 1.5 million clones; 98% of them were counted only once. Of the sample, roughly 0.45% falls within the top ten clones. The sample consisted of naive CD4+ T cells sorted from blood. What this sample's cell subset or site label stands for: CD45RA+ positively selected. These receptor sequences come from a man younger than 45 in good health.

The CDR3 sequence is CAWSVTSGTGELFF. CDR3 DNA sequence: TGTGCCTGGAGTGTAACTAGCGGGACCGGGGAGCTGTTTTTT. The chain uses TRBV30 and TRBJ2-2, with 9 bases matching TRBD2. The junction had 1 base not matched to a gene; V was cut back by 0 bases and J by 5 bases. Germline V gene lookup returns CDR1 GTSNPN and CDR2 SVGIG (reference sequence). The CDR3 length is 14 residues. The complete variable domain, with remaining parts taken from reference TRBV30 and TRBJ2-2, reads SQTIHQWPATLVQPVGSPLSLECTVEGTSNPNLYWYRQAAGRGLQLLFYSVGIGQISSEVPQNLSASRPQDRQFILSSKKLLLSDSGFYLCAWSVTSGTGELFFGEGSRLTVL.

The rearrangement joins TRBV20-1 to TRBJ1-1; unclear D gene. This CDR3 region has 10 residues. Trimming shortened V by 7 bases and J by 3 bases, and 6 bases separated the two germline ends. CDR1 is DFQATT and CDR2 is SNEGSKA in the germline V gene (reference sequence). The CDR3 DNA is TGCAGTGGCACTTACACTGAAGCTTTCTTT. Protein product: CSGTYTEAFF.

A single count supports this clone. The chain carries TRBV7-9 and TRBJ2-3, with no clear D. V lost 5 bases and J 3 bases, leaving 24 bases between the germline ends. This CDR3 is 18 amino acids long. Germline V gene lookup returns CDR1 SEHNR and CDR2 FQNEAQ (reference sequence). CDR3 in DNA: TGTGCCAGCAGCCTCCACGCATCCCGCCGTGGTGGTACAGATACGCAGTATTTT. Residues: CASSLHASRRGGTDTQYF.

The V and J genes are TRBV27 and TRBJ1-2; D is unclear. V was clipped by 5 bases and J by 5 bases, with 12 bases between them. Germline V gives CDR1 MNHEY, CDR2 SMNVEV (reference sequence). There are 13 residues in the CDR3. The chain's CDR3 is CASSPAAKYGYTF. In DNA form, the CDR3 reads TGTGCCAGCAGTCCCGCCGCGAAATATGGCTACACCTTC.

This clone occurred once. The V gene is TRBV5-1, the J gene TRBJ2-1, with 13 bases fitting TRBD2. Germline V gives CDR1 SGHRS, CDR2 YFSETQ. The CDR3 length is 17 residues. V lost 3 bases to trimming and J lost 9 bases; unmatched junction nucleotides: 12. CDR3 loop: CASSSLGLAGVNGEQFF. CDR3 sequence (DNA): TGCGCCAGCAGCTCACTCGGACTAGCGGGAGTCAATGGTGAGCAGTTCTTC.

A word on this clone: Distinct nucleotide sequences in the sample also encode this CDR3. The CDR3 nucleotides read TGTGCCAGCAGTCGGGGAAATGAGCAGTTCTTC. Translation: CASSRGNEQFF. The chain joins TRBV27 to TRBJ2-1; the D gene is possibly TRBD2 (5 bases). Trimming removed 5 bases at V and 7 bases at J, with 6 bases between. Germline V gene lookup returns CDR1 MNHEY and CDR2 SMNVEV (reference sequence). This CDR3 region has 11 residues.

The chain couples TRBV20-1 to TRBJ2-3; no firm D call. Trimming left V 5 bases short and J 3 bases short, with 3 bases between. The CDR3 is 10 residues long. Germline CDR1 DFQATT, CDR2 SNEGSKA (reference sequence). The CDR3 loop is CSAVTDTQYF. The CDR3 DNA reads TGCAGTGCTGTGACAGATACGCAGTATTTT.

The chain has TRBV28 and TRBJ2-1, with D hard to call. Looked up from germline, CDR1 is MDHEN and CDR2 is SYDVKM. V lost 3 bases, J lost 0 bases, and 9 bases lay in between. This CDR3 is built from 15 residues. CDR3: CASSFTPVSYNEQFF. As DNA, the CDR3 is TGTGCCAGCAGTTTTACTCCGGTCTCCTACAATGAGCAGTTCTTC.

The chain carries TRBV20-1 and TRBJ2-7, with D perhaps being TRBD1 or TRBD2 (6 bases each). The germline CDR1 and CDR2 sequences are DFQATT and SNEGSKA (reference sequence). The CDR3 extends over 11 amino acids. The CDR3, as DNA: TGCAACGGGGGACACCTCTACGAGCAGTACTTC. Translation gives CNGGHLYEQYF.

V is TRBV28 and J is TRBJ2-4; 7 bases align to TRBD2. J lost 3 bases, V lost 8 bases, and 10 bases had no gene match. The CDR3 is 15 amino acids. Germline CDR1 reads MDHEN; CDR2 reads SYDVKM. In DNA, the CDR3 is TGTGCCAGCTCCCCGCGGGGGTCGGTCAAAAACATTCAGTACTTC. It yields the protein CASSPRGSVKNIQYF.

The chain joins TRBV28 to TRBJ2-5, with unresolved D. V dropped 7 bases and J dropped 5 bases, with 14 bases sitting between them. This CDR3 region has 13 residues. Germline V gene data show CDR1 as MDHEN and CDR2 as SYDVKM. The CDR3 DNA follows: TGTGCCAGCACCCCTGGCCGGTTTGAGACCCAGTACTTC. It translates to CASTPGRFETQYF.

The chain uses TRBV5-4 and TRBJ2-7, with 9 positions matching TRBD1. V was pared by 3 bases and J by 2 bases, with 6 bases of the junction left unmatched. Germline CDR1 and CDR2: SGHNT and YYREEE (reference sequence). The CDR3 loop spans 15 amino acids. CDR3 nucleotides: TGTGCCAGCAGCTCCGCCGGGACAGGGCCCTACGAGCAGTACTTC. It encodes CASSSAGTGPYEQYF.

This chain links TRBV5-1 with TRBJ2-1; D gene ambiguous. Germline CDR1 and CDR2: SGHRS and YFSETQ. The CDR3 totals 14 residues. Deletions cut 1 base from V and 9 bases from J, with 14 bases between. CDR3 in amino acids: CASSLRPQSGEQFF. For the CDR3, the DNA is TGCGCCAGCAGCTTGCGGCCCCAAAGTGGTGAGCAGTTCTTC.

The V gene is TRBV7-9, the J gene TRBJ2-7; D perhaps matches TRBD1 (6 bases). The CDR3 is 14 residues long. From germline, CDR1 is SEHNR and CDR2 FQNEAQ (reference sequence). The ends were cut back, 5 bases at V and 1 base at J, with 12 bases in the middle. CDR3 residues: CASSPGTISYEQYF. CDR3 DNA: TGTGCCAGCAGCCCGGGGACAATATCCTACGAGCAGTACTTC.

This chain joins TRBV6-5 and TRBJ1-3; D is perhaps TRBD1 (6 bases). Looked up from germline, CDR1 is MNHEY and CDR2 is SVGAGI. Trimming removed 1 base at V and 3 bases at J, with 13 bases between. The CDR3 is 16 residues long. Here the CDR3 reads CASSYFTGSGGNTIYF. The DNA of the CDR3 is TGTGCCAGCAGTTACTTCACAGGGTCGGGTGGAAACACCATATATTTT.

As regards this clone: The sample contains more than one DNA sequence encoding this CDR3. V is TRBV9 and J is TRBJ1-1; 10 bases are a match to TRBD1. The CDR3 runs to 15 residues. Germline V gene sequence: CDR1 SGDLS, CDR2 YYNGEE. Germline trimming cut 2 bases from V and 0 bases from J; bases unmatched to any gene: 1. CDR3 loop: CASSVGTGVNTEAFF. The CDR3 DNA is TGTGCCAGCAGCGTGGGGACAGGGGTGAACACTGAAGCTTTCTTT.

The chain recombines TRBV2 with TRBJ1-1; no clear D gene. This CDR3 is built from 13 residues. V was trimmed by 5 bases and J by 4 bases, leaving 11 bases between them. The germline V gene encodes CDR1 SNHLY and CDR2 FYNNEI. The CDR3 sequence is CASSSGRGTEAFF. CDR3 sequence (DNA): TGTGCCAGCAGTAGTGGTCGAGGCACTGAAGCTTTCTTT. The full variable domain, with the rest looked up from reference TRBV2 and TRBJ1-1, is EPEVTQTPSHQVTQMGQEVILRCVPISNHLYFYWYRQILGQKVEFLVSFYNNEISEKSEIFDDQFSVERPDGSNFTLKIRSTKLEDSAMYFCASSSGRGTEAFFGQGTRLTVV.

V gene TRBV9 combines with J gene TRBJ2-3, with D perhaps matching TRBD1 (6 bases). The V end was cut by 3 bases, the J end by 5 bases, with 13 bases between. CDR3 length: 14 amino acids. Germline CDR1 is SGDLS and CDR2 is YYNGEE. CDR3 amino acids: CASSAYDRKDTQYF. In nucleotides, the CDR3 is TGTGCCAGCAGCGCCTACGACAGGAAAGATACGCAGTATTTT. Full variable domain (remainder filled in from reference TRBV9 and TRBJ2-3): DSGVTQTPKHLITATGQRVTLRCSPRSGDLSVYWYQQSLDQGLQFLIQYYNGEERAKGNILERFSAQQFPDLHSELNLSSLELGDSALYFCASSAYDRKDTQYFGPGTRLTVL.

This chain links TRBV10-3 with TRBJ2-7; tentatively, D is TRBD1 (5 bases). CDR1 and CDR2 (germline): ENHRY, SYGVKD. The V end lost 2 bases, the J end lost 0 bases, and 8 bases lay between the germline ends. There are 14 residues in the CDR3. The CDR3 DNA reads TGTGCCATCAGTGAGGTTGACAGCTCCTACGAGCAGTACTTC. It translates to CAISEVDSSYEQYF.

V gene TRBV7-8 combines with J gene TRBJ1-1, with D hard to call. The CDR3 length is 18 residues. The germline CDR1 and CDR2 sequences are SGHVS and FQNEAQ. The V end lost 5 bases, the J end lost 0 bases, and 22 bases lay between the germline ends. CDR3 residues: CASSLTPPQDFMNTEAFF. The CDR3 DNA reads as TGTGCCAGCAGCCTAACCCCCCCGCAGGACTTTATGAACACTGAAGCTTTCTTT.

This chain uses TRBV5-4 with TRBJ2-2; possibly TRBD1 or TRBD2 for D (5 bases each). CDR1 and CDR2 (germline): SGHNT, YYREEE (reference sequence). This CDR3 has 17 residues. V lost 1 base to trimming and J lost 6 bases, with 19 bases between them. The CDR3 loop reads CASSLFQGLRGAGELFF. Written as DNA, the CDR3 is TGTGCCAGCAGCTTGTTCCAGGGCTTACGGGGCGCCGGGGAGCTGTTTTTT.

The chain has TRBV10-1 and TRBJ1-4, with D uncertain. The germline CDR1 and CDR2 sequences are WNHNN and SYGVQD (reference sequence). V lost 3 bases to trimming and J lost 5 bases, with 7 bases between them. The CDR3 extends over 13 amino acids. The CDR3 DNA sequence: TGCGCCAGCAGTGACCGCTACAATGAAAAACTGTTTTTT. Its translation: CASSDRYNEKLFF.

This rearrangement joins TRBV13 to TRBJ2-7; D is uncertain. The germline V and J ends were trimmed by 8 bases and 0 bases, with 8 bases remaining between them. The CDR3 sequence is 12 residues long. From germline, CDR1 is PRHDT and CDR2 FYEKMQ (reference sequence). The CDR3 bases are TGTGCCAGCGGCGGTGGCTCCTACGAGCAGTACTTC. This encodes CASGGGSYEQYF.

V gene TRBV30 combines with J gene TRBJ1-4, with a possible D match to TRBD1 (6 bases). The CDR3 is 15 residues long. CDR1 is GTSNPN, CDR2 SVGIG, per germline (reference sequence). V lost 0 bases and J 8 bases, leaving 16 bases between the germline ends. CDR3 sequence (DNA): TGTGCCTGGAGTGTCGTGGGGGCGTTAGGGGAAAAACTGTTTTTT. Translation gives CAWSVVGALGEKLFF. The variable domain in full, with the rest retrieved from reference TRBV30 and TRBJ1-4, is SQTIHQWPATLVQPVGSPLSLECTVEGTSNPNLYWYRQAAGRGLQLLFYSVGIGQISSEVPQNLSASRPQDRQFILSSKKLLLSDSGFYLCAWSVVGALGEKLFFGSGTQLSVL.

The V call is TRBV19, the J call TRBJ2-1; 8 bases map to TRBD2. The V gene's germline CDR1 is LNHDA and CDR2 SQIVND (reference sequence). The CDR3 contains 15 residues. V lost 2 bases to trimming and J lost 4 bases; unmatched junction nucleotides: 4. The CDR3 DNA sequence: TGTGCCAGTAGTATATTCACTAGCGGATACAATGAGCAGTTCTTC. Its translation: CASSIFTSGYNEQFF.

V and J are TRBV10-1 and TRBJ2-3; TRBD2 matches 7 bases. The CDR3 loop spans 17 amino acids. Unmatched junction bases numbered 14, after V lost 4 bases and J lost 4 bases. CDR1 is WNHNN and CDR2 is SYGVQD in the germline V gene (reference sequence). CDR3 residues: CASSGLWGGSGADTQYF. The CDR3 DNA reads as TGCGCCAGCAGTGGATTGTGGGGCGGGAGTGGCGCAGATACGCAGTATTTT.

V gene TRBV29-1 combines with J gene TRBJ1-1, with a weak D call TRBD1 (5 bases). The V and J ends lost 2 bases and 1 base respectively, with 8 bases between them. Germline V CDR1 and CDR2: SQVTM, ANQGSEA. This CDR3 spans 13 amino acids. This CDR3 is CSVERGRNTEAFF. DNA of the CDR3: TGCAGCGTTGAACGGGGGAGGAACACTGAAGCTTTCTTT.

The chain recombines TRBV28 with TRBJ1-2, with D unresolved. Deletions cut 4 bases from V and 4 bases from J, with 13 bases between. The length of the CDR3 is 14 residues. Germline V lookup: CDR1 MDHEN, CDR2 SYDVKM. CDR3 in amino acids: CASSSQRVGYGYTF. CDR3 in DNA: TGTGCCAGCAGTTCACAGAGAGTAGGCTATGGCTACACCTTC.

The rearrangement joins TRBV7-9 to TRBJ1-1; D is unresolved. V was cut by 2 bases and J by 7 bases, with 5 bases left in between. The CDR3 is 11 residues long. Germline V gene data show CDR1 as SEHNR and CDR2 as FQNEAQ (reference sequence). The DNA of the CDR3 is TGTGCCAGCAGCTTAATGGGTGAAGCTTTCTTT. Translating gives CASSLMGEAFF.

The chain carries TRBV5-1 and TRBJ1-4, with a possible D match to TRBD1 (6 bases). CDR1 and CDR2 (germline): SGHRS, YFSETQ. The CDR3 consists of 15 residues. V was clipped by 0 bases and J by 6 bases, with 12 bases between them. CDR3 DNA sequence: TGCGCCAGCAGCTTGGTACAGGGACGGGATGAAAAACTGTTTTTT. As protein: CASSLVQGRDEKLFF.